Below are 30 T cell receptor beta chains sequenced from a single sample in a study of T cells in Graves' hyperthyroidism and ophthalmopathy. TCR beta CDR3 sequences were amplified from RNA transcripts. A first-round RT-PCR of the TCR CDR3 used the HTBI primer set. MiXCR, applied by TCRdb to the multiplex PCR reads, yields one record per CDR3 protein. The sample includes hundreds of thousands of distinct CDR3 sequences, around 15% of them seen just once. What was sequenced was blood. These receptors came from a young woman with Graves' hyperthyroidism.

This clonotype occurred many times. CDR3 DNA: TGTGCCAGCAGGCCGGACAGGGAGCACGGGGAGCTGTTTTTT. Its protein product is CASRPDREHGELFF. This chain uses TRBV2 with TRBJ2-2, with 8 bases aligning to TRBD1. Unmatched junction bases numbered 7, after V lost 6 bases and J lost 7 bases. Germline values: CDR1 SNHLY, CDR2 FYNNEI. CDR3 length: 14 residues.

The chain carries TRBV7-9 and TRBJ1-1; D remains ambiguous. From germline, CDR1 is SEHNR and CDR2 FQNEAQ (reference sequence). V lost 5 bases to trimming and J lost 5 bases, with 9 bases between them. This CDR3 contains 12 residues. The CDR3 DNA follows: TGTGCCAGCAGCCCAGCTTGGACTGAAGCTTTCTTT. Translated, it gives CASSPAWTEAFF.

The J gene is TRBJ2-1, the V gene TRBV5-1, with 12 bases fitting TRBD2. Per the germline V gene, CDR1 is SGHRS and CDR2 is YFSETQ. The CDR3 sequence is 15 residues long. With 4 bases clipped from V and 8 bases from J, the junction kept 7 bases outside the gene matches. As DNA, the CDR3 is TGCGCCAGCAGCGCTGGACTAGCGGGAACCGATGAGCAGTTCTTC. It yields the protein CASSAGLAGTDEQFF.

This clonotype was seen ten or more times. CDR3 in DNA: TGTGCCAGCAGTGCGGCCGGGACTAGCACGAATGAGCAGTTCTTC. Translation: CASSAAGTSTNEQFF. V gene TRBV2 combines with J gene TRBJ2-1, with 9 bases lining up with TRBD2. V was clipped by 4 bases and J by 7 bases; unmatched bases: 8. Germline assignment: CDR1 SNHLY and CDR2 FYNNEI. This CDR3 comprises 15 residues.

This clonotype has more than one count but fewer than ten. The chain carries TRBV4-1 and TRBJ1-4, with D unresolved. V was shortened by 1 base and J by 3 bases, with 6 bases between the two germline ends. There are 14 residues in the CDR3. Germline V gene sequence: CDR1 MGHRA, CDR2 YSYEKL. Written as DNA, the CDR3 is TGCGCCAGCAGCCAAGTCATCTCTAATGAAAAACTGTTTTTT. Its protein is CASSQVISNEKLFF.

This clonotype was counted many times. V is TRBV20-1 and J is TRBJ2-7; the match to TRBD1 covers 8 bases. J lost 5 bases, V lost 5 bases, and 17 bases had no gene match. CDR1 DFQATT and CDR2 SNEGSKA come from the germline V gene (reference sequence). This CDR3 spans 16 amino acids. DNA for the CDR3: TGCAGTGCTCTCTCCCCCCGGGACAGGAGGGCCAACGAGCAGTACTTC. Its translation is CSALSPRDRRANEQYF.

The V and J genes are TRBV15 and TRBJ1-1; 9 bases fit TRBD1. V trimming: 0 bases; J trimming: 0 bases; junction bases outside the gene matches: 8. The CDR3 contains 18 residues. From germline, CDR1 is LNHNV and CDR2 YYDKDF (reference sequence). The CDR3 loop reads CATSRDGSGQGLNTEAFF. CDR3 sequence (DNA): TGTGCCACCAGCAGAGATGGGTCGGGACAGGGCCTGAACACTGAAGCTTTCTTT.

V gene TRBV6-2 or TRBV6-3 combines with J gene TRBJ1-5; D gene unclear. This CDR3 spans 16 amino acids. Germline V lookup: CDR1 MNHEY, CDR2 SVGEGT. The germline V and J ends were trimmed by 6 bases and 3 bases, with 18 bases remaining between them. For the CDR3, the DNA is TGTGCCAGCAGCAACGACCCCGGGCGATACAATCAGCCCCAGCATTTT. It encodes CASSNDPGRYNQPQHF.

This clonotype appeared a few times. This rearrangement joins TRBV4-1 to TRBJ2-5; no definite D call. The CDR3 totals 11 residues. CDR1 is MGHRA, CDR2 YSYEKL, per germline. The V end lost 3 bases, the J end lost 14 bases, and 13 bases lay between the germline ends. The CDR3 loop reads CASSHRGPLYF. CDR3 DNA sequence: TGCGCCAGCAGCCATCGCGGCCCTCTTTACTTC.

This clonotype came up a few times. The V gene is TRBV6-9, the J gene TRBJ1-2; no reliable D call. V lost 3 bases, J lost 6 bases, and 14 bases lay in between. The V gene's germline CDR1 is MNHGY and CDR2 SVAAGI. The CDR3 extends over 14 amino acids. In DNA, the CDR3 is TGTGCCAGCAGTTACGCCCCCTCCTCCCATGGCTACACCTTC. The encoded protein is CASSYAPSSHGYTF.

This clonotype was seen only a few times. The chain joins TRBV7-6 to TRBJ2-4; a possible D gene is TRBD1 (6 bases). The CDR3 has 15 amino acids. The V end lost 4 bases, the J end lost 9 bases, and 19 bases lay between the germline ends. Germline-derived CDR1 and CDR2 are SGHVS and FNYEAQ. The chain's CDR3 is CASSSLTGLVGIQYF. CDR3 nucleotides: TGTGCCAGCAGCTCCCTCACAGGGCTCGTCGGCATTCAGTACTTC.

This clonotype has at least ten counts. The V gene is TRBV28, the J gene TRBJ2-2, with D possibly matching TRBD2 (5 bases). This CDR3 spans 16 amino acids. The germline CDR1 and CDR2 sequences are MDHEN and SYDVKM. V was cut by 6 bases and J by 3 bases, with 17 bases left in between. CDR3 sequence reads: CASSRETGWDTGELFF. The CDR3 DNA is TGTGCCAGCAGCCGAGAGACGGGATGGGACACCGGGGAGCTGTTTTTT.

This clonotype was recorded many times. CDR3 amino acids: CASSLAPLGTGDGYTF. The CDR3 DNA follows: TGTGCCAGCAGCTTAGCGCCGCTCGGGACAGGAGATGGCTACACCTTC. The chain has TRBV7-9 and TRBJ1-2; TRBD1 matches at 8 bases. There are 16 residues in the CDR3. With 0 bases clipped from V and 6 bases from J, the junction kept 9 bases outside the gene matches. CDR1 is SEHNR and CDR2 is FQNEAQ in the germline V gene (reference sequence). The full variable domain, its missing parts supplied by reference TRBV7-9 and TRBJ1-2, is DTGVSQNPRHKITKRGQNVTFRCDPISEHNRLYWYRQTLGQGPEFLTYFQNEAQLEKSRLLSDRFSAERPKGSFSTLEIQRTEQGDSAMYLCASSLAPLGTGDGYTFGSGTRLTVV.

This clonotype was seen ten or more times. The genes are TRBV7-6 and TRBJ1-1; 7 positions match TRBD1. Losses at the gene ends were 8 bases for V and 3 bases for J; bases not matched to a gene: 9. This CDR3 spans 14 amino acids. In germline, CDR1 is SGHVS, CDR2 FNYEAQ. The CDR3 bases are TGTGCCAGCTATGAGGGGGCCTTAGACACTGAAGCTTTCTTT. Protein product: CASYEGALDTEAFF.

This clonotype was counted ten times or more. The V call is TRBV5-1, the J call TRBJ2-7, with a tentative D call TRBD2 (7 bases). The ends were cut back, 0 bases at V and 2 bases at J, with 12 bases in the middle. This CDR3 contains 15 residues. CDR1 SGHRS and CDR2 YFSETQ come from the germline V gene. The CDR3 DNA is TGCGCCAGCAGCTTGGATGGGGGGGCGGCCTACGAGCAGTACTTC. Protein sequence: CASSLDGGAAYEQYF.

The rearrangement links TRBV12-3 or TRBV12-4 to TRBJ2-7; D may correspond to TRBD1 or TRBD2 (5 bases each). CDR3 length equals 14 residues. The V end lost 5 bases, the J end lost 2 bases, and 13 bases lay between the germline ends. The CDR3 loop is CASSPGRSAYEQYF. The CDR3 DNA reads as TGTGCCAGCAGTCCGGGACGGTCAGCCTACGAGCAGTACTTC.

This clonotype has at least ten counts. The chain employs TRBV5-1 and TRBJ2-2, with D hard to call. The length of the CDR3 is 13 residues. Deletions cut 2 bases from V and 6 bases from J, with 8 bases between. CDR1 and CDR2 from the germline V gene are SGHRS and YFSETQ. This CDR3 is CASSLSFAGELFF. CDR3 DNA: TGCGCCAGCAGCTTATCCTTTGCCGGGGAGCTGTTTTTT.

J is TRBJ1-1 and V is TRBV6-1; no reliable D call. This CDR3 spans 12 amino acids. Trimming removed 7 bases at V and 1 base at J, with 7 bases between. CDR1 is MNHNS, CDR2 SASEGT, per germline. The CDR3 region has the DNA TGTGCCAGCATTGGCAGGAACACTGAAGCTTTCTTT. Translating gives CASIGRNTEAFF.

This clonotype occurred a few times. V and J are TRBV10-3 and TRBJ1-5; D might be TRBD1 (6 bases). The ends were cut back, 5 bases at V and 3 bases at J, with 8 bases in the middle. Germline lookup yields CDR1 ENHRY and CDR2 SYGVKD. CDR3 length: 13 amino acids. This chain's CDR3 is CAISTGFNQPQHF. The CDR3 coding sequence is TGTGCCATCAGTACAGGGTTCAATCAGCCCCAGCATTTT.

This chain joins TRBV5-4 and TRBJ2-5; a weak D match, TRBD1 (6 bases). The CDR3 contains 15 residues. CDR1 is SGHNT and CDR2 is YYREEE in the germline V gene (reference sequence). V lost 4 bases and J lost 1, with 14 bases in between. As DNA, the CDR3 is TGTGCCAGCAGCGTTAGGGGGTTCGCCCAAGAGACCCAGTACTTC. Its translation: CASSVRGFAQETQYF. The whole variable domain, filled in from reference TRBV5-4 and TRBJ2-5, reads ETGVTQSPTHLIKTRGQQVTLRCSSQSGHNTVSWYQQALGQGPQFIFQYYREEENGRGNFPPRFSGLQFPNYSSELNVNALELDDSALYLCASSVRGFAQETQYFGPGTRLLVL.

About this clonotype itself: A read error may be the cause here, since a much bigger clone is one base away. The CDR3 ends on some other residue instead of the conserved phenylalanine or tryptophan, so this is likely a read error. The chain has TRBV5-4 and TRBJ2-3; TRBD2 matches 9 bases. Germline CDR1 SGHNT, CDR2 YYREEE (reference sequence). After removal of 0 bases from V and 2 bases from J, the junction contained 1 base not matched to a gene. The CDR3 is 15 residues long. In DNA, the CDR3 is TGTGCCAGCAGCTTGGGACTAGCGGCCACAGATACGCAGTATATT. It translates to CASSLGLAATDTQYI.

This clonotype was recorded at least ten times. The chain has TRBV7-3 and TRBJ2-5; 10 nucleotides line up with TRBD2. CDR1 and CDR2 from the germline V gene are SGHTA and FQGTGA. With V trimmed by 5 bases and J by 5 bases, 11 bases remained unmatched. The CDR3 consists of 16 residues. This chain's CDR3 is CASSHKGLAPPETQYF. The DNA of the CDR3 is TGTGCCAGCAGCCATAAGGGACTAGCGCCACCTGAGACCCAGTACTTC.

This clonotype came up once. The genes are TRBV28 and TRBJ2-1; D is ambiguous. Germline V gene lookup returns CDR1 MDHEN and CDR2 SYDVKM. This CDR3 has 11 amino acids. V dropped 4 bases and J dropped 9 bases, with 7 bases sitting between them. The CDR3 DNA reads as TGTGCCAGCAGTTCGAGTATTGAGCAGTTCTTC. Amino acid sequence: CASSSSIEQFF.

This clonotype has at least ten counts. The genes are TRBV28 and TRBJ2-7, with a tentative D call TRBD2 (7 bases). V was shortened by 4 bases and J by 0 bases, with 13 bases between the two germline ends. In germline, CDR1 is MDHEN, CDR2 SYDVKM. CDR3 length: 15 residues. CDR3 coding DNA: TGTGCCAGCAGTTCACCGGGGGGCAGCTCCTACGAGCAGTACTTC. As protein: CASSSPGGSSYEQYF.

This clonotype was recorded a few times. This sequence joins TRBV18 and TRBJ2-7, with a weak D call TRBD2 (5 bases). The CDR3 is made up of 13 amino acids. CDR1 KGHSH and CDR2 LQKENI come from the germline V gene. The V end was cut by 6 bases, the J end by 2 bases, with 11 bases between. The CDR3, as DNA: TGTGCCAGCTCGAAGGGAGCAACCTACGAGCAGTACTTC. Protein: CASSKGATYEQYF.

The CDR3 coding sequence is TGTGCCAGCAGTCTCGTCGCTCCGTTTCAGCAGTTCTTC. Protein product: CASSLVAPFQQFF. This chain connects TRBV28 to TRBJ2-1; D call uncertain. CDR1 and CDR2 (germline): MDHEN, SYDVKM. The CDR3 covers 13 residues. V was cut by 5 bases and J by 11 bases, with 16 bases left in between.

In its sample, this clonotype was seen many times. The rearrangement joins TRBV7-9 to TRBJ2-7; tentatively, D is TRBD2 (6 bases). The CDR3 has 15 residues. Germline V gene lookup returns CDR1 SEHNR and CDR2 FQNEAQ (reference sequence). V was pared by 3 bases and J by 3 bases, with 15 bases between. The CDR3 sequence is CASSLTRGLLYEQYF. CDR3 sequence (DNA): TGTGCCAGCAGCTTGACTAGGGGCCTCCTCTACGAGCAGTACTTC. The variable domain in full, completed from reference TRBV7-9 and TRBJ2-7, reads DTGVSQNPRHKITKRGQNVTFRCDPISEHNRLYWYRQTLGQGPEFLTYFQNEAQLEKSRLLSDRFSAERPKGSFSTLEIQRTEQGDSAMYLCASSLTRGLLYEQYFGPGTRLTVT.

The chain joins TRBV19 to TRBJ1-5; D ambiguous. Looked up from germline, CDR1 is LNHDA and CDR2 is SQIVND (reference sequence). The CDR3 sequence is 16 residues long. V lost 6 bases and J 0 bases, leaving 15 bases between the germline ends. Written as DNA, the CDR3 is TGTGCCAGTAGCTATAGCAGTCGCAATAGCAATCAGCCCCAGCATTTT. Residues: CASSYSSRNSNQPQHF.

This clonotype was seen ten or more times. V and J are TRBV28 and TRBJ1-5; D call uncertain. This CDR3 contains 16 residues. V lost 5 bases to trimming and J lost 2 bases, with 16 bases between them. The germline gives CDR1 MDHEN, CDR2 SYDVKM. In DNA form, the CDR3 reads TGTGCCAGCAGTCTTGGACTCTCTTGGGGCAATCAGCCCCAGCATTTT. It translates to CASSLGLSWGNQPQHF.

Written as DNA, the CDR3 is TGTGCCACCAGTGATGGTCAGGGGCATGAAAAACTGTTTTTT. It codes for CATSDGQGHEKLFF. The chain combines TRBV24-1 with TRBJ1-4, with D perhaps TRBD1 (6 bases). Germline values: CDR1 KGHDR, CDR2 SFDVKD. Trimming cost V 3 bases and J 6 bases, with 10 bases left between them. The CDR3 runs to 14 residues.